The clone carrying this TCR beta chain has ten or more counts. As yet, its antigen is unknown. The sample comes from a study of regulatory T cells in long-lasting Graves disease. The time point: newly diagnosed GD, antithyroid drugs for less than 3 months. From PBMCs, RNA was extracted and then used to make the TCR library. CDR3-region Arm-PCR and iRepertoire HTBI primers produced the TCR beta libraries. TCRdb reprocessed the multiplex PCR reads via MiXCR and lists one record per CDR3 protein. Of hundreds of thousands of distinct CDR3 sequences listed, about 15% are singletons. Germline values: CDR1 MDHEN, CDR2 SYDVKM. V lost 4 bases to trimming and J lost 3 bases; unmatched junction nucleotides: 7. The CDR3 spans 15 residues. The study, taken as a whole, reports: New patients shared around 1,000 public clonotypes, and persistent patients shared more, with 2,741.

A further study also used this sample, focusing on T cells in Graves' hyperthyroidism and ophthalmopathy. That publication notes: A first-round RT-PCR of the TCR CDR3 used the HTBI primer set. The authors' 13 V-J model separated ophthalmopathy from stable hyperthyroidism.

The sequence derives from a woman in her twenties or thirties with Graves disease. The sequencing here drew on peripheral blood mononuclear cells (PBMCs), taken at new diagnosis, from a patient treated with antithyroid drugs. The chain joins TRBV28 to TRBJ2-7, with 9 bases matching TRBD2. The CDR3 spells CASSSTSGRYYEQYF. CDR3 nucleotides: TGTGCCAGCAGTTCGACTAGCGGACGGTACTACGAGCAGTACTTC. The complete variable domain, with remaining parts taken from reference TRBV28 and TRBJ2-7, reads DVKVTQSSRYLVKRTGEKVFLECVQDMDHENMFWYRQDPGLGLRLIYFSYDVKMKEKGDIPEGYSVSREKKERFSLILESASTNQTSMYLCASSSTSGRYYEQYFGPGTRLTVT.